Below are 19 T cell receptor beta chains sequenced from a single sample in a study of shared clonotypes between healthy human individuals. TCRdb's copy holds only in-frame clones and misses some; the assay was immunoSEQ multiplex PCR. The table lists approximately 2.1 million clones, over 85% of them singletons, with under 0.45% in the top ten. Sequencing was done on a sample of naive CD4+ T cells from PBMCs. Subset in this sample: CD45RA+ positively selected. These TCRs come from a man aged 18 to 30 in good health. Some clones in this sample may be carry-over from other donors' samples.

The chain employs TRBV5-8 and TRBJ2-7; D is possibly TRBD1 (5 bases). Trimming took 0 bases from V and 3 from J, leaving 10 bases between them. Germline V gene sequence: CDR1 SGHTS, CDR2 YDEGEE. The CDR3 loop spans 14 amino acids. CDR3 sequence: CASSLAGRGYEQYF. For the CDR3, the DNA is TGTGCCAGCAGCTTGGCCGGTAGGGGCTACGAGCAGTACTTC.

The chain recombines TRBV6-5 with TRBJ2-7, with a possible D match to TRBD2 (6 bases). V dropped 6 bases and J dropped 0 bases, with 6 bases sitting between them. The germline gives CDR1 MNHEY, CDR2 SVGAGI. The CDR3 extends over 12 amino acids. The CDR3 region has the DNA TGTGCCAGCAGCGGGAGCTCCTACGAGCAGTACTTC. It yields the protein CASSGSSYEQYF.

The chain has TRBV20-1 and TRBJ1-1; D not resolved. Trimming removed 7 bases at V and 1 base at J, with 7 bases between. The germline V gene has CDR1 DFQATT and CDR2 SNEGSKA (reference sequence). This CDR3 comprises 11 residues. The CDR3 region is CSVTGNTEAFF. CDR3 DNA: TGCAGTGTAACGGGGAACACTGAAGCTTTCTTT.

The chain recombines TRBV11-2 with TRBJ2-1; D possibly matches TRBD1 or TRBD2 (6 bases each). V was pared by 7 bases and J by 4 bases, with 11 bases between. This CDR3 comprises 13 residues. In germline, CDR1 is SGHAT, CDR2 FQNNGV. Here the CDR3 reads CASTKGGYNEQFF. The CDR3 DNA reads TGTGCCAGCACCAAGGGGGGTTACAATGAGCAGTTCTTC.

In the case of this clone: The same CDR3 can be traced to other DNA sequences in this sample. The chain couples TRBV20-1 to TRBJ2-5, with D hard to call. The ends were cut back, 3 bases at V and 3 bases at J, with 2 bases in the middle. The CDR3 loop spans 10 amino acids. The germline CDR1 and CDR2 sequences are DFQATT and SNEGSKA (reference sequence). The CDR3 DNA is TGCAGTGCTAGTAAAGAGACCCAGTACTTC. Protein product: CSASKETQYF.

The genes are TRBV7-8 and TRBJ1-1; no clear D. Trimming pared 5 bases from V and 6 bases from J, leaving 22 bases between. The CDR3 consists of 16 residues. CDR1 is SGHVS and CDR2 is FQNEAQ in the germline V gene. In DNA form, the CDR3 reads TGTGCCAGCAGCCCCCATGGAGTAGTTCGTGCCGCTGAAGCTTTCTTT. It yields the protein CASSPHGVVRAAEAFF.

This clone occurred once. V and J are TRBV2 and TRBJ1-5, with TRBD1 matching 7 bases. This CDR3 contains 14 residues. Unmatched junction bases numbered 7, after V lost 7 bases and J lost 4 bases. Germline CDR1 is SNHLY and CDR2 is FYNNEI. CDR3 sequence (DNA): TGTGCCAGCATCAGGGACAGATCTAATCAGCCCCAGCATTTT. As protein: CASIRDRSNQPQHF. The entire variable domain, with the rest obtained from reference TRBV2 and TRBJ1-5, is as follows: EPEVTQTPSHQVTQMGQEVILRCVPISNHLYFYWYRQILGQKVEFLVSFYNNEISEKSEIFDDQFSVERPDGSNFTLKIRSTKLEDSAMYFCASIRDRSNQPQHFGDGTRLSIL.

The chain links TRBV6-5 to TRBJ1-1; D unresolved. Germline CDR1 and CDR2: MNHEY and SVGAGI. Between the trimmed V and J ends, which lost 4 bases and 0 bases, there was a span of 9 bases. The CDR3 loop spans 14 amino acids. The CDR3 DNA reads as TGTGCCAGCAGTTCCACAGCTATGAACACTGAAGCTTTCTTT. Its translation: CASSSTAMNTEAFF.

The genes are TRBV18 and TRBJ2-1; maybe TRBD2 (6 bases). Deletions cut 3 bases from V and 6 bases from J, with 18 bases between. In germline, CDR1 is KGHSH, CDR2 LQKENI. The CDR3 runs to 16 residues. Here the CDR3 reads CASSPAAGMGTNEQFF. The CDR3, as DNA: TGTGCCAGCTCACCCGCGGCGGGAATGGGGACCAATGAGCAGTTCTTC.

DNA for the CDR3: TGTGCCAGCAGGGGACCCGGGACAGTGAACACTGAAGCTTTCTTT. Translation: CASRGPGTVNTEAFF. V usage is TRBV6-5 and J usage is TRBJ1-1; 7 bases fit TRBD1. The germline V gene has CDR1 MNHEY and CDR2 SVGAGI. V shed 6 bases, J shed 0 bases, and the junction held 7 bases outside the gene matches. This CDR3 is built from 15 residues.

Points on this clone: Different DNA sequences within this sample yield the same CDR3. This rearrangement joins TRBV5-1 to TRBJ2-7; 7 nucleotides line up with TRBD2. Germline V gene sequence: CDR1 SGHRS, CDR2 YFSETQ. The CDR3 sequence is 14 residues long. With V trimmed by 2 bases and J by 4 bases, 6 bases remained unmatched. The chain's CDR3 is CASSLSGTTYEQYF. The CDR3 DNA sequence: TGCGCCAGCAGCTTAAGCGGGACTACTTACGAGCAGTACTTC.

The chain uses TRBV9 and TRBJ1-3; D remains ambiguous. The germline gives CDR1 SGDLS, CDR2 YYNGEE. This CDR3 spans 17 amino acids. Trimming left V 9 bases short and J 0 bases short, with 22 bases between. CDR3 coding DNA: TGTGCCACCGCCCCGCTACCCACAGATCGCTCTGGAAACACCATATATTTT. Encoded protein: CATAPLPTDRSGNTIYF. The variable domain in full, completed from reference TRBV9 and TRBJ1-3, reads DSGVTQTPKHLITATGQRVTLRCSPRSGDLSVYWYQQSLDQGLQFLIQYYNGEERAKGNILERFSAQQFPDLHSELNLSSLELGDSALYFCATAPLPTDRSGNTIYFGEGSWLTVV.

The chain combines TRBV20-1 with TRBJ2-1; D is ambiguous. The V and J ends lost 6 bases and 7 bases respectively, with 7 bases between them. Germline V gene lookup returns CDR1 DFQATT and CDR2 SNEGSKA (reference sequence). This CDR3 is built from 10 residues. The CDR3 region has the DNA TGCAGTGCCAAGAGAAATGAGCAGTTCTTC. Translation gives CSAKRNEQFF.

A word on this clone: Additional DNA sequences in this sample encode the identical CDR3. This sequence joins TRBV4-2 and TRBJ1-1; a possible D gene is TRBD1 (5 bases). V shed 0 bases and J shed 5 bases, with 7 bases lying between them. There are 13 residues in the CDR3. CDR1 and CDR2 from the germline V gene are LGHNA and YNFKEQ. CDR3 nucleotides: TGTGCCAGCAGCCAAGACGGGGGGACTGAAGCTTTCTTT. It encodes CASSQDGGTEAFF.

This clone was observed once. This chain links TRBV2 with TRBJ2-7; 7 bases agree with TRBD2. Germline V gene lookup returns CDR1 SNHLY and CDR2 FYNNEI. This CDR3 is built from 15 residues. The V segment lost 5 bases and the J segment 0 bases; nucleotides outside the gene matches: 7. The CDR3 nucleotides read TGTGCCAGCAGTCCCTTAGCGGGCAGCTCCTACGAGCAGTACTTC. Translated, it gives CASSPLAGSSYEQYF. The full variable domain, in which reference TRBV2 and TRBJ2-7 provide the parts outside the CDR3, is EPEVTQTPSHQVTQMGQEVILRCVPISNHLYFYWYRQILGQKVEFLVSFYNNEISEKSEIFDDQFSVERPDGSNFTLKIRSTKLEDSAMYFCASSPLAGSSYEQYFGPGTRLTVT.

Here the CDR3 reads CAWSPGGGYYGYTF. The CDR3 region has the DNA TGTGCCTGGAGCCCCGGCGGGGGGTACTATGGCTACACCTTC. The chain has TRBV30 and TRBJ1-2, with D possibly being TRBD1 (5 bases). The CDR3 sequence is 14 residues long. Germline V lookup: CDR1 GTSNPN, CDR2 SVGIG (reference sequence). With 3 bases removed from V and 3 bases from J, the gap between germline ends came to 14 bases.

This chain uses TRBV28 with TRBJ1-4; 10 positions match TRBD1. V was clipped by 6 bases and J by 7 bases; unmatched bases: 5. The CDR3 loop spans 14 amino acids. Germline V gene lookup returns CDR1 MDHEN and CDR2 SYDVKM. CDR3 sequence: CASSPGTGAEKLFF. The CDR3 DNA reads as TGTGCCAGCAGCCCCGGGACAGGGGCTGAAAAACTGTTTTTT. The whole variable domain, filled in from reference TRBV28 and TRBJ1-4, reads DVKVTQSSRYLVKRTGEKVFLECVQDMDHENMFWYRQDPGLGLRLIYFSYDVKMKEKGDIPEGYSVSREKKERFSLILESASTNQTSMYLCASSPGTGAEKLFFGSGTQLSVL.

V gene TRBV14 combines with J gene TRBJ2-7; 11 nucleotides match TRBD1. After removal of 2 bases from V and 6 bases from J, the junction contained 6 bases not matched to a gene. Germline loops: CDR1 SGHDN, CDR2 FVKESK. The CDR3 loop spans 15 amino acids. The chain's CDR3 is CASSQLDRGLGEQYF. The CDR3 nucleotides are TGTGCCAGCAGCCAATTGGACAGGGGGCTGGGCGAGCAGTACTTC.

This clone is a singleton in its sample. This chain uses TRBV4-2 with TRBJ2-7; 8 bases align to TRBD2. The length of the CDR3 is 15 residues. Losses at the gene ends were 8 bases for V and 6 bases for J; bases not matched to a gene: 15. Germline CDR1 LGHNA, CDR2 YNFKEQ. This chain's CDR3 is CASGDVGLVLFEQYF. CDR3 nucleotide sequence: TGTGCCAGCGGGGATGTGGGACTAGTCCTGTTCGAGCAGTACTTC.